This T cell receptor (beta chain) is drawn from a study of T cells expressing NK-cell markers. Study context: Sorted CD3+CD56-NKG2C+, CD3+CD56+NKG2C- and CD3+CD56+NKG2C+ T cells were the source of the TCR beta repertoires. General observations from the study: These clonotypes also led the CD3+CD56-NKG2C+ fraction in a handful of donors.

Germline lookup yields CDR1 DFQATT and CDR2 SNEGSKA (reference sequence). The CDR3 is made up of 16 amino acids. Points on this clonotype: No antigen is known for it.

TCRdb reworked the 5' RACE reads into one entry per CDR3 protein, no DNA. This repertoire includes hundreds of thousands of distinct CDR3 sequences. V gene TRBV20-1 combines with J gene TRBJ2-1; TCRdb selects TRBD2, and the lack of DNA leaves this call unchecked. The sample taken for sequencing was blood T cells: a sorted CD56 or NKG2C T cell subset, CD4+ or CD8+ T cells, or bulk PBMC T cells (not recorded which). The source of this sequence is a man aged 18 to 35 in good health. The CDR3 sequence is CSARTSGSQTYNEQFF.